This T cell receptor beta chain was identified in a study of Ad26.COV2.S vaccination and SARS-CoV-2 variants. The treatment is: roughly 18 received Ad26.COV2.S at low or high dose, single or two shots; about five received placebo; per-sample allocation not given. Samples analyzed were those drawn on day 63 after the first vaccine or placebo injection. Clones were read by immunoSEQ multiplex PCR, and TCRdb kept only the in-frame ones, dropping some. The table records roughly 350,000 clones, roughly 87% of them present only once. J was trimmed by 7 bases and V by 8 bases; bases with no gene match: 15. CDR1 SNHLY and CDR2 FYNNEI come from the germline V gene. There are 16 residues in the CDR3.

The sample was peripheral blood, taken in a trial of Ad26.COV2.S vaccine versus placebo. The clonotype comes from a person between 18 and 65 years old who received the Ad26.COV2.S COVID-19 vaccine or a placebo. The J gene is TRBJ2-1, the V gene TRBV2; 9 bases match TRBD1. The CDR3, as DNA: TGTGCCAGCGTGGGGATGGACAGGGGCCTCGGAAATGAGCAGTTCTTC. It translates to CASVGMDRGLGNEQFF.